The 17 T cell receptor beta chains listed next were all sequenced from one sample in a study of cytomegalovirus exposure and HLA in healthy donors. Data came from immunoSEQ multiplex PCR; TCRdb stores just in-frame clones and leaves some out. The table includes 150,000 to 200,000 clones, roughly 90% detected once. The sample consisted of PBMCs. These TCRs come from a woman younger than 45 in good health and CMV-seronegative.

Only a few counts were recorded for this clone. This rearrangement joins TRBV7-2 to TRBJ1-5; D is undetermined. Germline CDR1 and CDR2: SGHTA and FQGNSA. This CDR3 is built from 13 residues. V shed 5 bases and J shed 7 bases, with 12 bases lying between them. CDR3 residues: CASSIRLGQPQHF. CDR3 DNA: TGTGCCAGCAGCATCCGCCTGGGGCAGCCCCAGCATTTT.

This clone was seen more than once but under ten times. V is TRBV5-6 and J is TRBJ1-6, with D perhaps TRBD1 (5 bases). CDR1 is SGHDT and CDR2 is YYEEEE in the germline V gene. Trimming cost V 4 bases and J 10 bases, with 18 bases left between them. The CDR3 extends over 15 amino acids. The CDR3 DNA is TGTGCCAGCAGCGGCCGGGACCGACCTGGGTCACCCCTCCACTTT. It yields the protein CASSGRDRPGSPLHF.

This chain connects TRBV30 to TRBJ2-3; D may match TRBD1 or TRBD2 (7 bases each). Germline CDR1 reads GTSNPN; CDR2 reads SVGIG (reference sequence). Trimming took off 2 bases at V and 8 bases at J, with 23 bases between the two ends. CDR3 length equals 16 residues. DNA for the CDR3: TGTGCCTGGAGTCTATGGACAGGTGCGACGGGGGGTACGCAGTATTTT. Its translation: CAWSLWTGATGGTQYF.

This chain links TRBV20-1 with TRBJ2-7, with TRBD1 as a possible D gene (5 bases). CDR1 DFQATT and CDR2 SNEGSKA come from the germline V gene (reference sequence). The CDR3 is made up of 11 amino acids. The V and J ends lost 2 bases and 6 bases respectively, with 8 bases between them. CDR3 sequence: CSARQGPEQYF. DNA for the CDR3: TGCAGTGCTAGACAGGGTCCCGAGCAGTACTTC.

The chain employs TRBV19 and TRBJ2-2, with a weak D call TRBD1 (6 bases). The length of the CDR3 is 14 residues. The germline V gene encodes CDR1 LNHDA and CDR2 SQIVND (reference sequence). Trimming cost V 2 bases and J 6 bases, with 10 bases left between them. CDR3 in amino acids: CASSITGSAGELFF. CDR3 bases: TGTGCCAGTAGTATAACAGGGTCGGCCGGGGAGCTGTTTTTT.

The V call is TRBV6-5, the J call TRBJ2-1; D is uncertain. CDR3 length equals 16 residues. The V and J ends lost 2 bases and 3 bases respectively, with 14 bases between them. Germline CDR1 MNHEY, CDR2 SVGAGI. The CDR3 bases are TGTGCCAGCAGTTACGCGGACGCATACCGCTACAATGAGCAGTTCTTC. Translated, it gives CASSYADAYRYNEQFF.

The chain uses TRBV7-7 and TRBJ2-7; perhaps TRBD2 as D (6 bases). Trimming cost V 1 base and J 3 bases, with 13 bases left between them. The CDR3 contains 15 residues. Per germline, CDR1 SSHAT and CDR2 FNYEAQ (reference sequence). The CDR3 DNA follows: TGTGCCAGCAGCTTAGTGGAGGGGCCCAACTACGAGCAGTACTTC. It translates to CASSLVEGPNYEQYF. The full variable domain, completed using reference TRBV7-7 and TRBJ2-7, is GAGVSQSPRYKVTKRGQDVTLRCDPISSHATLYWYQQALGQGPEFLTYFNYEAQPDKSGLPSDRFSAERPEGSISTLTIQRTEQRDSAMYRCASSLVEGPNYEQYFGPGTRLTVT.

The rearrangement uses TRBV9 and TRBJ2-7; possibly TRBD1 for D (5 bases). Per germline, CDR1 SGDLS and CDR2 YYNGEE. Trimming removed 5 bases from V and 2 bases from J, with 17 bases in between. This CDR3 is 15 amino acids long. The CDR3 loop reads CASSRKQDPTYEQYF. DNA for the CDR3: TGTGCCAGCAGTCGGAAACAGGACCCTACCTACGAGCAGTACTTC.

V gene TRBV7-6 combines with J gene TRBJ2-1; the D is unclear. V shed 2 bases and J shed 9 bases, with 8 bases lying between them. The germline V gene encodes CDR1 SGHVS and CDR2 FNYEAQ. The CDR3 loop spans 12 amino acids. CDR3 amino acids: CASSLTVSEQFF. Written as DNA, the CDR3 is TGTGCCAGCAGCTTAACGGTTTCTGAGCAGTTCTTC.

The chain has TRBV18 and TRBJ1-4; tentatively, D is TRBD1 (6 bases). CDR3 length: 17 residues. With 0 bases removed from V and 0 bases from J, the gap between germline ends came to 11 bases. CDR1 KGHSH and CDR2 LQKENI come from the germline V gene. The CDR3, as DNA: TGTGCCAGCTCACCACCGGGGGCGCAGCCAACTAATGAAAAACTGTTTTTT. Protein sequence: CASSPPGAQPTNEKLFF.

The chain joins TRBV30 to TRBJ2-7; 9 nucleotides match TRBD1. The trim removed 5 bases at V and 1 base at J, leaving 6 bases unmatched. CDR3 length: 14 amino acids. Germline CDR1 is GTSNPN and CDR2 is SVGIG (reference sequence). DNA for the CDR3: TGTGCCTGGCGGGACAGGGAAAGGTCCTACGAGCAGTACTTC. This gives the protein CAWRDRERSYEQYF.

V and J are TRBV5-8 and TRBJ2-3; the match to TRBD2 covers 7 bases. Germline V gene lookup returns CDR1 SGHTS and CDR2 YDEGEE. The V and J ends lost 4 bases and 2 bases, in that order; junction bases with no gene match: 7. The CDR3 loop spans 15 amino acids. CDR3 sequence reads: CASSGRDSSTDTQYF. The CDR3 coding sequence is TGTGCCAGCAGCGGGAGGGACTCCTCCACAGATACGCAGTATTTT.

This clone was detected only once. The genes are TRBV9 and TRBJ2-1; 10 nucleotides agree with TRBD2. V lost 0 bases, J lost 9 bases, and 6 bases stayed unmatched. The CDR3 loop spans 15 amino acids. The germline V gene has CDR1 SGDLS and CDR2 YYNGEE. The CDR3, as DNA: TGTGCCAGCAGCGTAGTGAGCGGGGGGGAAGGTGAGCAGTTCTTC. Its translation: CASSVVSGGEGEQFF. Using reference TRBV9 and TRBJ2-1 for the parts outside the CDR3, the full variable domain is DSGVTQTPKHLITATGQRVTLRCSPRSGDLSVYWYQQSLDQGLQFLIQYYNGEERAKGNILERFSAQQFPDLHSELNLSSLELGDSALYFCASSVVSGGEGEQFFGPGTRLTVL.

The V call is TRBV21-1, the J call TRBJ2-7; TRBD1 was called by the table and not checked on the DNA. TRBV21-1 constitutes a pseudogene. The CDR3 extends over 11 amino acids. The CDR3 spells CASFTGVEQYF. The CDR3 nucleotides are TGTGCCAGCTTTACAGGGGTCGAGCAGTACTTC.

V usage is TRBV15 and J usage is TRBJ1-5, with TRBD1 as a possible D gene (6 bases). CDR1 and CDR2 from the germline V gene are LNHNV and YYDKDF (reference sequence). This CDR3 has 15 amino acids. V gave up 6 bases and J gave up 5 bases, with 17 bases separating them. CDR3 sequence (DNA): TGTGCCACCAGAAGTAAACAGGGCGGTCATCAGCCCCAGCATTTT. It yields the protein CATRSKQGGHQPQHF.

This clone turned up a few times. The chain carries TRBV5-4 and TRBJ2-7; D may be TRBD1 or TRBD2 (6 bases each). V gave up 3 bases and J gave up 4 bases, with 17 bases separating them. CDR3 size: 15 residues. Germline assignment: CDR1 SGHNT and CDR2 YYREEE (reference sequence). CDR3 in amino acids: CASSSRSGADYEQYF. In DNA, the CDR3 is TGTGCCAGCAGCTCTCGCTCGGGGGCTGATTACGAGCAGTACTTC.

This clone was seen a single time. The gene calls are TRBV15 and TRBJ2-2; a possible D gene is TRBD2 (6 bases). V lost 7 bases and J lost 1, with 13 bases in between. This CDR3 is 15 amino acids long. Germline CDR1 and CDR2: LNHNV and YYDKDF (reference sequence). The CDR3 DNA reads TGTGCCACCACCAAACGGGGGAGGAACACCGGGGAGCTGTTTTTT. Translation: CATTKRGRNTGELFF.